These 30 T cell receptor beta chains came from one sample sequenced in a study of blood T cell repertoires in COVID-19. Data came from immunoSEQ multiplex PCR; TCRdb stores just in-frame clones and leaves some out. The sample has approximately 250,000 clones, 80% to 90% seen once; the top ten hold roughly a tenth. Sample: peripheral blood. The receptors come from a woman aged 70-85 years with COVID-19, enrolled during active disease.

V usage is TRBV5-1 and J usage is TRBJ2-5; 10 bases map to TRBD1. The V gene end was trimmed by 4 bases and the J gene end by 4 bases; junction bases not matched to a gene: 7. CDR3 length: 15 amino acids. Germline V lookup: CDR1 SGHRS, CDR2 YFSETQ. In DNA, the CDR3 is TGCGCCAGCAGCGAGGGACAGGGGCCCGCAGAGACCCAGTACTTC. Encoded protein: CASSEGQGPAETQYF. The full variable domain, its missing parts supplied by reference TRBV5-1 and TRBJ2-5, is KAGVTQTPRYLIKTRGQQVTLSCSPISGHRSVSWYQQTPGQGLQFLFEYFSETQRNKGNFPGRFSGRQFSNSRSEMNVSTLELGDSALYLCASSEGQGPAETQYFGPGTRLLVL.

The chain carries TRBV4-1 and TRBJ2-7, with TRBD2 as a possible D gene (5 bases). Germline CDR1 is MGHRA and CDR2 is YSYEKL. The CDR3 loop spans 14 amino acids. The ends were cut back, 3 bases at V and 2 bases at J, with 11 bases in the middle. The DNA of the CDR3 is TGCGCCAGCAGCCAGGGAGTGGAGCCCTACGAGCAGTACTTC. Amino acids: CASSQGVEPYEQYF.

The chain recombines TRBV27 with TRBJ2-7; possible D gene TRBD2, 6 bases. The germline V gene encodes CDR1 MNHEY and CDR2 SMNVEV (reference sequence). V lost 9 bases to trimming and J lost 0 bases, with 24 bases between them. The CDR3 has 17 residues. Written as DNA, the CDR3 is TGTGCCAGGGGGCACTGGATGGTGTTAGCGGTCTCCTACGAGCAGTACTTC. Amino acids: CARGHWMVLAVSYEQYF.

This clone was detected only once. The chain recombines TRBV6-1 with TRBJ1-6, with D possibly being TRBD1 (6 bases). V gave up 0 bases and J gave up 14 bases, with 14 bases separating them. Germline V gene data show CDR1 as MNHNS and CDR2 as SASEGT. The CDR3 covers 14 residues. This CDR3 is CASSEAAGAWTLHF. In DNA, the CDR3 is TGTGCCAGCAGTGAAGCGGCAGGGGCTTGGACCCTCCACTTT.

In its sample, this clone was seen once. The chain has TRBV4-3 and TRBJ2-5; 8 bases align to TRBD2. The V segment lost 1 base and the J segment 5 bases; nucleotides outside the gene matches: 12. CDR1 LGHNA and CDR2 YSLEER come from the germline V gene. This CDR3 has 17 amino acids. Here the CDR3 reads CASSQVGPGGPIETQYF. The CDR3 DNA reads TGCGCCAGCAGCCAAGTGGGGCCGGGAGGGCCGATTGAGACCCAGTACTTC.

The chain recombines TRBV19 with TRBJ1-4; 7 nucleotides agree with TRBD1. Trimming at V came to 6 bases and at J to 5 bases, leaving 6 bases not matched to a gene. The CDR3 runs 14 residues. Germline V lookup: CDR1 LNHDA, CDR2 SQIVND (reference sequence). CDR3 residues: CASRTRGPNEKLFF. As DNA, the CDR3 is TGTGCCAGTAGGACTAGGGGGCCGAATGAAAAACTGTTTTTT. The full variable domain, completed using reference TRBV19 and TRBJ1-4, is DGGITQSPKYLFRKEGQNVTLSCEQNLNHDAMYWYRQDPGQGLRLIYYSQIVNDFQKGDIAEGYSVSREKKESFPLTVTSAQKNPTAFYLCASRTRGPNEKLFFGSGTQLSVL.

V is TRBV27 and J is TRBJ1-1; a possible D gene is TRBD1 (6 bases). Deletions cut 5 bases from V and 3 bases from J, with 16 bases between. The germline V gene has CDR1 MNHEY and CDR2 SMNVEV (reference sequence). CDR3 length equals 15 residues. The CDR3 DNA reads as TGTGCCAGCAGTCCTGCCTGGGGGCGCGACACTGAAGCTTTCTTT. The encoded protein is CASSPAWGRDTEAFF.

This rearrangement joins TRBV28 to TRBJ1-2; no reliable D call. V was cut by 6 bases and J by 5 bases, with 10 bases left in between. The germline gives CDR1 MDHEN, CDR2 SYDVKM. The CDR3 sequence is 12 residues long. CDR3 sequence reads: CASRLVGYGYTF. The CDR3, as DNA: TGTGCCAGCAGACTAGTTGGGTATGGCTACACCTTC.

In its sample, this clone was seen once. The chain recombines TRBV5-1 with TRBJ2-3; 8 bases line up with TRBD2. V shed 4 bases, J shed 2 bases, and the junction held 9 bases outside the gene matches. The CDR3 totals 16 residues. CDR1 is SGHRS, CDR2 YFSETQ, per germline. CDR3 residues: CASSHQRESSTDTQYF. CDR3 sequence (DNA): TGCGCCAGCAGCCACCAGCGGGAGAGCTCCACAGATACGCAGTATTTT.

CDR3 amino acids: CASSPDNYEQYF. As DNA, the CDR3 is TGTGCCAGCTCACCGGACAACTACGAGCAGTACTTC. This rearrangement joins TRBV18 to TRBJ2-7; TRBD1 might be the D (5 bases). Trimming pared 3 bases from V and 3 bases from J, leaving 6 bases between. The CDR3 is 12 residues long. From germline, CDR1 is KGHSH and CDR2 LQKENI.

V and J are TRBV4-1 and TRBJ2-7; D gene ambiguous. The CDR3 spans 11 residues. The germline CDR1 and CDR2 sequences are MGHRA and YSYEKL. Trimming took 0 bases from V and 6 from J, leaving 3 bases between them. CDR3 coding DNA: TGCGCCAGCAGCCAAGATAGCGAGCAGTACTTC. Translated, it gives CASSQDSEQYF.

The CDR3 DNA is TGTGCCAGCTTATGCGGGACCCAAGAGACCCAGTACTTC. Translated: CASLCGTQETQYF. The rearrangement uses TRBV3-1 (or the pseudogene TRBV3-2) and TRBJ2-5, with D possibly TRBD2 on 6 matching bases. With 8 bases removed from V and 1 base from J, the gap between germline ends came to 11 bases. The length of the CDR3 is 13 residues. CDR1 LGHDT and CDR2 YNNKEL come from the germline V gene (reference sequence).

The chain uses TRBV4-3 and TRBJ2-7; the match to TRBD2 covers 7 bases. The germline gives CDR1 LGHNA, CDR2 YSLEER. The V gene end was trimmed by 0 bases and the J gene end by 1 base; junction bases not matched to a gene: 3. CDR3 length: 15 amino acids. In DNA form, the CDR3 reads TGCGCCAGCAGCCAAGACCTAGCGGCGTCCTACGAGCAGTACTTC. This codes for CASSQDLAASYEQYF.

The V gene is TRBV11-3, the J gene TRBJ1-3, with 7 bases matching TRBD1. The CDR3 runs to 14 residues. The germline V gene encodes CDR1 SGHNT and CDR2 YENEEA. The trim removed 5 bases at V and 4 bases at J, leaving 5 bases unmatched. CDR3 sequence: CASSRRDRGNTIYF. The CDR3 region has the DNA TGTGCCAGCAGCCGCCGGGACAGAGGAAACACCATATATTTT. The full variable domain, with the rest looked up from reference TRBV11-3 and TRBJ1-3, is EAGVVQSPRYKIIEKKQPVAFWCNPISGHNTLYWYLQNLGQGPELLIRYENEEAVDDSQLPKDRFSAERLKGVDSTLKIQPAELGDSAVYLCASSRRDRGNTIYFGEGSWLTVV.

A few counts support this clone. The DNA for the CDR3 is TGTGCCAGCAGCTTAGTGACAGGGTCCCCAGAAGCTTTCTTT. Encoded protein: CASSLVTGSPEAFF. The chain couples TRBV7-2 to TRBJ1-1, with 7 nucleotides matching TRBD1. Trimming removed 1 base from V and 8 bases from J; junction bases left unmatched: 7. The CDR3 has 14 residues. Germline lookup yields CDR1 SGHTA and CDR2 FQGNSA.

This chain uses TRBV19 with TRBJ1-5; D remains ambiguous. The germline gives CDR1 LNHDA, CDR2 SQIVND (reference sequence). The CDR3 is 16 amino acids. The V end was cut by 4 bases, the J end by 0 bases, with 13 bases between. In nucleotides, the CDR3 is TGTGCCAGTAGTAGCCTAGGTGATTATAGCAATCAGCCCCAGCATTTT. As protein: CASSSLGDYSNQPQHF.

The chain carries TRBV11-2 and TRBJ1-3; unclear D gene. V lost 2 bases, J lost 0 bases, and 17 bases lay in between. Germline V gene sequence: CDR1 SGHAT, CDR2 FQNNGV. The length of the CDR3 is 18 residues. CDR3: CASSLQAAGTYSGNTIYF. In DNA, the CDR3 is TGTGCCAGCAGCTTACAAGCGGCAGGCACCTACTCTGGAAACACCATATATTTT.

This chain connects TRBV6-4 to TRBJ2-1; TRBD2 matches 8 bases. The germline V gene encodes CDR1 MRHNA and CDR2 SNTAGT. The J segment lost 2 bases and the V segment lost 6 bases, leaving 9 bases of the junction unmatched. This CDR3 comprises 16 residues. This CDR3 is CASSKLAATTYNEQFF. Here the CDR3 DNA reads TGTGCCAGCAGCAAACTAGCGGCCACGACCTACAATGAGCAGTTCTTC.

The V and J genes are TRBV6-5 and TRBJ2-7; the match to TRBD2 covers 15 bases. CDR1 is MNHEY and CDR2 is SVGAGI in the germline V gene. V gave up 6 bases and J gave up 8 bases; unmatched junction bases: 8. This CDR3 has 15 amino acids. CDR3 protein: CASRSRTSGREQQYF. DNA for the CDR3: TGTGCCAGCAGATCACGGACTAGCGGGAGGGAACAGCAGTACTTC.

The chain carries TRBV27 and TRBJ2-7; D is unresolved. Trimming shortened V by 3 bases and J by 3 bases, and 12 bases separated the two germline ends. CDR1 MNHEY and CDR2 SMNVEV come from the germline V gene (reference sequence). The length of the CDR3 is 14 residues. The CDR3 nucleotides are TGTGCCAGCAGTTTCCTTGGGCCGGTCTACGAGCAGTACTTC. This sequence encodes CASSFLGPVYEQYF.

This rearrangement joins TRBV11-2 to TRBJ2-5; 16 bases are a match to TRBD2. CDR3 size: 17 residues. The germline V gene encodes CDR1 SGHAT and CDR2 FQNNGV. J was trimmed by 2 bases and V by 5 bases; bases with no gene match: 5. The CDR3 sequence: CASSPGLAGGLQETQYF. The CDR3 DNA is TGTGCCAGCAGCCCGGGACTAGCGGGAGGGTTGCAAGAGACCCAGTACTTC.

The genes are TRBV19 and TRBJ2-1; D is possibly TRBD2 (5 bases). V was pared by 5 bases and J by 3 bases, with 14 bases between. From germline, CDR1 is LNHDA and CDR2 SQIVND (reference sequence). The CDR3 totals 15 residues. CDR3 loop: CASSLGRGYYNEQFF. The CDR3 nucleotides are TGTGCCAGTAGTCTAGGACGGGGATACTACAATGAGCAGTTCTTC.

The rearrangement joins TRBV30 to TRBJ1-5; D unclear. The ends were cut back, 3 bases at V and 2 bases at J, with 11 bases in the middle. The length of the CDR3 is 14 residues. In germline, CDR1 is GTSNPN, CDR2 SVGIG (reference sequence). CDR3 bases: TGTGCCTGGAGCAGAGGTCGTGGCAATCAGCCCCAGCATTTT. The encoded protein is CAWSRGRGNQPQHF.

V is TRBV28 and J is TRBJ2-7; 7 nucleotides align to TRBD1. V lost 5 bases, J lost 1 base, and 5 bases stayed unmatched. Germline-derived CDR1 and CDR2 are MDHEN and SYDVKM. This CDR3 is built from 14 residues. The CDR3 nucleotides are TGTGCCAGCAGTCCCTGGACAGGATCCTACGAGCAGTACTTC. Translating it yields CASSPWTGSYEQYF.

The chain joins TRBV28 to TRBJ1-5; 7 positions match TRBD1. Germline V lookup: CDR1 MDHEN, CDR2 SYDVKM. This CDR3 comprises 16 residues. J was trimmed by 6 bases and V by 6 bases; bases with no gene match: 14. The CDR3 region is CASSRRRDRESQPQHF. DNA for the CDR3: TGTGCCAGCAGCCGGAGGAGAGACAGGGAAAGTCAGCCCCAGCATTTT.

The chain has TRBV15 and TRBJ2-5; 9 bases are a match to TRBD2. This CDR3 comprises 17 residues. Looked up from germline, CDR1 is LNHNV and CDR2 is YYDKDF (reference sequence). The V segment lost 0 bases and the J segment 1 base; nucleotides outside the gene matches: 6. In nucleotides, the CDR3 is TGTGCCACCAGCAGAGATCTGGCTAGCGGGATCCAAGAGACCCAGTACTTC. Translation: CATSRDLASGIQETQYF.

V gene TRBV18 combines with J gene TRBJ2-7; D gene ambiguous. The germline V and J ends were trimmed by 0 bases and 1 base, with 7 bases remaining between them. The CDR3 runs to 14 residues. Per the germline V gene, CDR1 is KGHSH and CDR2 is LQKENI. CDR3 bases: TGTGCCAGCTCACCACCGTCCAGGTCCTACGAGCAGTACTTC. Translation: CASSPPSRSYEQYF.

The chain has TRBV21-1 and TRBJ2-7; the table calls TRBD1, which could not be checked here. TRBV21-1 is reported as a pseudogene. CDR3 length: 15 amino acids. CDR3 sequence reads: CASSHRDRPEWEQYF. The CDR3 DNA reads TGTGCCAGCAGCCACCGGGACAGGCCGGAGTGGGAGCAGTACTTC.

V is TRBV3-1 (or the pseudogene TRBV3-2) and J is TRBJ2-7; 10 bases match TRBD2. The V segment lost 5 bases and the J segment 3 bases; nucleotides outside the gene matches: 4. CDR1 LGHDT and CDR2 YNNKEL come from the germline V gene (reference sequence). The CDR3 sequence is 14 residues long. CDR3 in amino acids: CASSKRLAGYEQYF. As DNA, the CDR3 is TGTGCCAGCAGCAAAAGACTAGCGGGCTACGAGCAGTACTTC.

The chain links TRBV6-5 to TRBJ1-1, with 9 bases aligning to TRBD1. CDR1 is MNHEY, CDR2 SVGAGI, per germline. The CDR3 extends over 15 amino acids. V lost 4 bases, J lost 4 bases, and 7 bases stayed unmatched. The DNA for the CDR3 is TGTGCCAGCAGTTTCCCGGGACAGGGCTCCACTGAAGCTTTCTTT. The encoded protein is CASSFPGQGSTEAFF.